The 31 T cell receptor beta chains reported below all come from one sample, sequenced in a study of blood T cells in healthy people across ages. Combining a sample-barcoded 5' primer with a J-beta primer mix, a second PCR ran for roughly 7 to 12 cycles. TCRdb ran MiXCR on the 5' RACE reads and lists one entry per CDR3 protein. Altogether under 2 million distinct CDR3 sequences are present, almost 35% being singletons, with the ten largest covering approximately 11%. The sample was blood. These TCRs come from a woman aged 25 to 39 in good health.

The chain has TRBV10-3 and TRBJ2-7, with 10 nucleotides matching TRBD2. Per the germline V gene, CDR1 is ENHRY and CDR2 is SYGVKD. The CDR3 is 12 amino acids. V gave up 11 bases and J gave up 4 bases; unmatched junction bases: 5. DNA for the CDR3: TGTGCCCCTGGGACTAGCGATTACGAGCAGTACTTC. Translation gives CAPGTSDYEQYF.

This clonotype was found a few times. V gene TRBV4-1 combines with J gene TRBJ2-5, with 10 bases lining up with TRBD1. Gene TRBJ2-7 matches the end of the DNA better, so the J call may be wrong. Germline V gene sequence: CDR1 MGHRA, CDR2 YSYEKL. The CDR3 sequence is 14 residues long. The CDR3 loop is CASSRQGAVNEQYF. The CDR3 nucleotides are TGCGCCAGCAGCCGACAGGGGGCAGTAAACGAGCAGTACTTC.

V and J are TRBV28 and TRBJ2-7; maybe TRBD1 (6 bases). V was clipped by 6 bases and J by 4 bases, with 16 bases between them. The germline V gene encodes CDR1 MDHEN and CDR2 SYDVKM. CDR3 length equals 14 residues. The chain's CDR3 is CASSPTGFGYEQYF. DNA for the CDR3: TGTGCCAGCAGCCCAACAGGGTTTGGGTACGAGCAGTACTTC.

CDR3 nucleotides: TGTGCCAGCAGGAAGGACCTGTACAATGAGCAGTTCTTC. It yields the protein CASRKDLYNEQFF. The V gene is TRBV6-6, the J gene TRBJ2-1; D gene uncertain. The CDR3 consists of 13 residues. Germline V CDR1 and CDR2: MNHNY, SVGAGI (reference sequence). The V end lost 6 bases, the J end lost 4 bases, and 10 bases lay between the germline ends.

This chain uses TRBV3-1 with TRBJ2-7, with D tentatively TRBD2 (6 bases). CDR3 length: 15 residues. CDR1 and CDR2 from the germline V gene are LGHDT and YNNKEL (reference sequence). The V end lost 4 bases, the J end lost 1 base, and 14 bases lay between the germline ends. The CDR3 protein is CASSRRGLTSYEQYF. The CDR3 DNA reads TGTGCCAGCAGCCGACGTGGACTAACTTCCTACGAGCAGTACTTC.

About this clonotype: The CDR3 ends on some other residue instead of the conserved phenylalanine or tryptophan, so this is likely a read error. V and J are TRBV20-1 and TRBJ2-4; the D gene is possibly TRBD1 (5 bases). Per the germline V gene, CDR1 is DFQATT and CDR2 is SNEGSKA (reference sequence). V lost 4 bases and J lost 10, with 17 bases in between. This CDR3 spans 13 amino acids. The CDR3 DNA reads TGCAGTGCTACAGTCCAGGGTCGCTTAATTCAGTACTGC. This gives the protein CSATVQGRLIQYC.

This chain uses TRBV20-1 with TRBJ1-5; D not resolved. Trimming left V 3 bases short and J 3 bases short, with 9 bases between. Per the germline V gene, CDR1 is DFQATT and CDR2 is SNEGSKA (reference sequence). The CDR3 contains 13 residues. The CDR3 DNA reads as TGCAGTGCTAGCTGGCGAGTCAATCAGCCCCAGCATTTT. Its translation: CSASWRVNQPQHF.

V usage is TRBV13 and J usage is TRBJ2-2; 8 bases map to TRBD1. Per the germline V gene, CDR1 is PRHDT and CDR2 is FYEKMQ (reference sequence). J gave up 5 bases and V 5 bases, and 10 bases lay outside the gene matches. This CDR3 comprises 16 residues. The CDR3 region has the DNA TGTGCCAGCAGCCTGACTGGACAGGGAATAACCGGGGAGCTGTTTTTT. Protein product: CASSLTGQGITGELFF.

CDR3 nucleotides: TGTGCCAGCAGGTTGACGAGGGGGCGAGCTAACTATGGCTACACCTTC. This sequence encodes CASRLTRGRANYGYTF. This chain joins TRBV6-6 and TRBJ1-2, with 7 bases matching TRBD1. J lost 0 bases, V lost 6 bases, and 10 bases had no gene match. Per the germline V gene, CDR1 is MNHNY and CDR2 is SVGAGI (reference sequence). The CDR3 sequence is 16 residues long.

The rearrangement uses TRBV20-1 and TRBJ2-5, with D tentatively TRBD1 (6 bases). The CDR3 runs 15 residues. Germline V gene data show CDR1 as DFQATT and CDR2 as SNEGSKA (reference sequence). V lost 2 bases and J lost 4, with 17 bases in between. CDR3: CSARSGNRDLETQYF. CDR3 DNA sequence: TGCAGTGCTAGATCGGGGAACAGGGACCTAGAGACCCAGTACTTC.

This clonotype was detected a few times. The V and J genes are TRBV7-9 and TRBJ1-4; 7 nucleotides align to TRBD1. CDR1 is SEHNR, CDR2 FQNEAQ, per germline (reference sequence). The CDR3 loop spans 17 amino acids. Losses at the gene ends were 5 bases for V and 0 bases for J; bases not matched to a gene: 9. The CDR3, as DNA: TGTGCCAGCAGCCGAGACAGGGCCCACGCAACTAATGAAAAACTGTTTTTT. This codes for CASSRDRAHATNEKLFF.

About this clonotype: The junction does not match germline at one end; this may be a read error. DNA for the CDR3: TGTACCAGCAGCTGGGGGTCGGAGGGTGAAAAACTGTTTTTT. Encoded protein: CTSSWGSEGEKLFF. The chain combines TRBV6-1 with TRBJ1-4; D might be TRBD1 (5 bases). Germline-derived CDR1 and CDR2 are MNHNS and SASEGT. The length of the CDR3 is 14 residues.

Only a few counts were recorded for this clonotype. This rearrangement joins TRBV30 to TRBJ2-7, with D possibly TRBD2 on 6 matching bases. The V end was cut by 0 bases, the J end by 0 bases, with 9 bases between. The germline V gene encodes CDR1 GTSNPN and CDR2 SVGIG (reference sequence). This CDR3 comprises 14 residues. This CDR3 reads CAWSVYGSSYEQYF. CDR3 bases: TGTGCCTGGAGTGTTTACGGGAGCTCCTACGAGCAGTACTTC.

The V gene is TRBV13, the J gene TRBJ2-3; 13 bases match TRBD2. This CDR3 contains 16 residues. The ends lost 5 bases at V and 4 bases at J; junction bases unmatched: 6. Germline CDR1 reads PRHDT; CDR2 reads FYEKMQ (reference sequence). In nucleotides, the CDR3 is TGTGCCAGCAGCAAACGGACTAGCGGGGGATCAGATACGCAGTATTTT. Translated: CASSKRTSGGSDTQYF. Drawing the rest from reference TRBV13 and TRBJ2-3, the complete variable domain is AAGVIQSPRHLIKEKRETATLKCYPIPRHDTVYWYQQGPGQDPQFLISFYEKMQSDKGSIPDRFSAQQFSDYHSELNMSSLELGDSALYFCASSKRTSGGSDTQYFGPGTRLTVL.

This clonotype was found many times. The chain joins TRBV10-2 to TRBJ1-6; the match to TRBD1 covers 7 bases. Looked up from germline, CDR1 is WSHSY and CDR2 is SAAADI. The junction had 2 bases not matched to a gene; V was cut back by 4 bases and J by 5 bases. The CDR3 has 14 residues. For the CDR3, the DNA is TGCGCCAGCAGTGTGGGGACAGATAATTCACCCCTCCACTTT. Its protein product is CASSVGTDNSPLHF.

This clonotype was counted a few times. CDR3 sequence (DNA): TGTGCCAGCAGACGCACTTTAGCGGGGTCTAGCACAGATACGCAGTATTTT. This codes for CASRRTLAGSSTDTQYF. V usage is TRBV12-3 or TRBV12-4 and J usage is TRBJ2-3; 8 positions agree with TRBD2. The CDR3 is 17 residues long. Trimming removed 6 bases from V and 0 bases from J; junction bases left unmatched: 11.

The V gene is TRBV10-1, the J gene TRBJ2-5, with TRBD1 identical over 8 bases. Germline lookup yields CDR1 WNHNN and CDR2 SYGVQD (reference sequence). The V segment lost 6 bases and the J segment 3 bases; nucleotides outside the gene matches: 12. The CDR3 covers 16 residues. The CDR3 DNA reads as TGCGCCAGCAGCCGCTATCGGACAGGGACAGAAGAGACCCAGTACTTC. Its translation is CASSRYRTGTEETQYF.

This clonotype came up many times. The rearrangement uses TRBV27 and TRBJ2-7; unclear D gene. Germline-derived CDR1 and CDR2 are MNHEY and SMNVEV (reference sequence). Trimming removed 5 bases from V and 2 bases from J, with 10 bases in between. The CDR3 extends over 13 amino acids. CDR3 nucleotide sequence: TGTGCCAGCAGTCTGGGAAGTCCCTACGAGCAGTACTTC. It yields the protein CASSLGSPYEQYF.

This rearrangement joins TRBV9 to TRBJ1-6; 9 bases agree with TRBD1. There are 15 residues in the CDR3. The V gene's germline CDR1 is SGDLS and CDR2 YYNGEE. The ends lost 4 bases at V and 9 bases at J; junction bases unmatched: 8. CDR3 loop: CASSRGGQGPSPLHF. The CDR3 region has the DNA TGTGCCAGCAGCAGAGGTGGACAGGGGCCTTCACCCCTCCACTTT.

The chain has TRBV6-4 and TRBJ2-3; D might be TRBD2 (7 bases). V was pared by 3 bases and J by 0 bases, with 16 bases between. Germline assignment: CDR1 MRHNA and CDR2 SNTAGT. The CDR3 consists of 17 residues. The CDR3 sequence: CASSETFGGTSTDTQYF. The CDR3 DNA reads TGTGCCAGCAGTGAAACATTCGGGGGGACAAGCACAGATACGCAGTATTTT.

This chain connects TRBV6-1 to TRBJ2-5, with TRBD2 identical over 15 bases. CDR1 and CDR2 from the germline V gene are MNHNS and SASEGT. The CDR3 contains 16 residues. Trimming removed 3 bases from V and 5 bases from J; junction bases left unmatched: 4. In nucleotides, the CDR3 is TGTGCCAGCAGTGAGCCGGGACTAGCGGGAGGCGAGACCCAGTACTTC. This translates into CASSEPGLAGGETQYF.

This clonotype was seen more than once but under ten times. The chain couples TRBV20-1 to TRBJ2-7; TRBD1 aligns across 7 bases. J was trimmed by 7 bases and V by 6 bases; bases with no gene match: 15. The CDR3 is made up of 14 amino acids. The germline CDR1 and CDR2 sequences are DFQATT and SNEGSKA (reference sequence). The CDR3 nucleotides read TGCAGTGCGAGAACCAGGGGGTCCCTTGGGGAGCAGTACTTC. Translated, it gives CSARTRGSLGEQYF.

Turning to this clonotype: A clone one base away is much larger, so this may be a read error. This likely comes from a read error, as the CDR3 has no conserved phenylalanine or tryptophan at its end. This chain connects TRBV15 to TRBJ2-4, with TRBD1 matching 12 bases. The tail of the sequence fits TRBJ2-7 better, so the J call may be wrong. The CDR3 is 15 residues long. The V gene's germline CDR1 is LNHNV and CDR2 YYDKDF (reference sequence). The CDR3 reads CATSRGDRGLNEQYC. The CDR3 bases are TGTGCCACCAGCAGAGGGGACAGGGGGCTAAACGAGCAGTACTGC.

This clonotype showed up many times. CDR3 sequence: CSVATGSQETQYF. The CDR3 bases are TGCAGCGTTGCGACGGGCAGCCAAGAGACCCAGTACTTC. The V call is TRBV29-1, the J call TRBJ2-5; no clear D gene. Trimming removed 4 bases at V and 1 base at J, with 10 bases between. Germline loops: CDR1 SQVTM, CDR2 ANQGSEA. The CDR3 is 13 amino acids.

The chain joins TRBV15 to TRBJ2-2, with 10 bases lining up with TRBD2. The CDR3 spans 16 residues. CDR1 LNHNV and CDR2 YYDKDF come from the germline V gene (reference sequence). After removal of 5 bases from V and 4 bases from J, the junction contained 7 bases not matched to a gene. For the CDR3, the DNA is TGTGCCACCAGCGGCGACGGACTAGCGGTCACCGGGGAGCTGTTTTTT. Translation: CATSGDGLAVTGELFF.

The chain links TRBV6-2 or TRBV6-3 to TRBJ2-4; D remains ambiguous. CDR1 and CDR2 from the germline V gene are MNHEY and SVGEGT. CDR3 length: 17 amino acids. V lost 2 bases and J lost 0, with 14 bases in between. CDR3 in amino acids: CASSYSPIVLAKNIQYF. The CDR3 DNA is TGTGCCAGCAGTTACAGTCCCATCGTACTAGCCAAAAACATTCAGTACTTC.

V is TRBV20-1 and J is TRBJ2-3, with 8 bases lining up with TRBD2. Germline trimming cut 0 bases from V and 4 bases from J; bases unmatched to any gene: 12. Looked up from germline, CDR1 is DFQATT and CDR2 is SNEGSKA (reference sequence). This CDR3 region has 17 residues. CDR3 in amino acids: CSARDQFWAGGADTQYF. The CDR3 DNA reads as TGCAGTGCTAGAGATCAGTTTTGGGCGGGGGGCGCAGATACGCAGTATTTT.

The chain carries TRBV20-1 and TRBJ1-2; 12 bases map to TRBD1. V was pared by 2 bases and J by 8 bases, with 6 bases of the junction left unmatched. The CDR3 is made up of 14 amino acids. Germline assignment: CDR1 DFQATT and CDR2 SNEGSKA (reference sequence). CDR3 bases: TGCAGTGCTAGAATGGGACAGGGGGCTAGAGGCTACACCTTC. Amino acid sequence: CSARMGQGARGYTF.

This chain links TRBV29-1 with TRBJ1-5; D may be TRBD1 (6 bases). Germline CDR1 is SQVTM and CDR2 is ANQGSEA. This CDR3 has 15 residues. The ends were cut back, 4 bases at V and 0 bases at J, with 13 bases in the middle. The CDR3 region is CSVGQGRGSNQPQHF. In nucleotides, the CDR3 is TGCAGCGTTGGTCAGGGGAGGGGTAGCAATCAGCCCCAGCATTTT.

This clonotype was observed a few times. The CDR3 coding sequence is TGCAGTGCTAGAGGGGGGAAGGGGGCAATCTACGAGCAGTACTTC. Protein sequence: CSARGGKGAIYEQYF. The V and J genes are TRBV20-1 and TRBJ2-7; 7 bases match TRBD1. From germline, CDR1 is DFQATT and CDR2 SNEGSKA (reference sequence). This CDR3 has 15 residues. With 1 base clipped from V and 3 bases from J, the junction kept 9 bases outside the gene matches.

This clonotype was seen a few times. The chain employs TRBV7-3 and TRBJ1-6; 8 bases align to TRBD1. Unmatched junction bases numbered 5, after V lost 5 bases and J lost 5 bases. Germline assignment: CDR1 SGHTA and CDR2 FQGTGA. This CDR3 contains 15 residues. CDR3: CASSVQGEDNSPLHF. CDR3 bases: TGTGCCAGCAGCGTACAGGGGGAGGATAATTCACCCCTCCACTTT.